A single T cell receptor (beta chain) is shown here with its context. From germline, CDR1 is SGHTA and CDR2 FQGNSA. The CDR3 consists of 16 residues. V was pared by 1 base and J by 0 bases, with 12 bases between. These data come from a study of blood T cell repertoires in COVID-19. Study overall: Samples of COVID-19 (acute and convalescent) were obtained from the United States, Italy and Spain. The cDNA or gDNA used as material had been derived from T cells, B-cell-depleted T cells, or PBMCs.

In the original processing: Nucleated cell number was recorded as an estimate derived from reference gene primer amplification. The protocol was immunoSEQ multiplex PCR, while the TCRdb copy is restricted to in-frame clones and leaves out a portion. The DNA was the basis for D and trimming; V, J and clone size are from that table. The sample has over 35,000 clones, about 79% seen once. This clonotype was obtained from a human donor with acute or convalescent COVID-19. The donor label of this sample is uncertain. The V gene is TRBV7-2, the J gene TRBJ1-2; D is unclear. The specimen was peripheral blood. The CDR3 here is CASSLGPDGANYGYTF. The CDR3 DNA follows: TGTGCCAGCAGCTTAGGGCCAGACGGAGCTAACTATGGCTACACCTTC.